This T cell receptor (beta chain) derives from a study of shared clonotypes between healthy human individuals. CDR1 is SEHNR, CDR2 FQNEAQ, per germline (reference sequence). Trimming shortened V by 3 bases and J by 5 bases, and 10 bases separated the two germline ends. The CDR3 totals 13 residues. In the sorted-subset replicate PCRs, 200 ng DNA, tens of thousands of T cell genomes, was used. Repertoires were generated with immunoSEQ multiplex PCR, while TCRdb's copy carries only in-frame clones and drops some. The table includes around 1,100,000 clones, roughly 77% detected once. About this clone: Its antigen is not identified.

General study results and limits: Clonotypes shared by all four donors outscored non-shared clonotypes in generation probability.

The sequenced sample consisted of memory CD4+ T cells from PBMCs. Subset in this sample: CD45RA-negative fraction. The V call is TRBV7-9, the J call TRBJ2-5; TRBD2 is a possible D gene (6 bases). The source is a man younger than 35 in good health. Some clones in this sample may be carry-over from other donors' samples. CDR3 protein: CASSLPGVETQYF. As DNA, the CDR3 is TGTGCCAGCAGCTTGCCGGGGGTGGAGACCCAGTACTTC. The full variable domain, completed using reference TRBV7-9 and TRBJ2-5, is DTGVSQNPRHKITKRGQNVTFRCDPISEHNRLYWYRQTLGQGPEFLTYFQNEAQLEKSRLLSDRFSAERPKGSFSTLEIQRTEQGDSAMYLCASSLPGVETQYFGPGTRLLVL.